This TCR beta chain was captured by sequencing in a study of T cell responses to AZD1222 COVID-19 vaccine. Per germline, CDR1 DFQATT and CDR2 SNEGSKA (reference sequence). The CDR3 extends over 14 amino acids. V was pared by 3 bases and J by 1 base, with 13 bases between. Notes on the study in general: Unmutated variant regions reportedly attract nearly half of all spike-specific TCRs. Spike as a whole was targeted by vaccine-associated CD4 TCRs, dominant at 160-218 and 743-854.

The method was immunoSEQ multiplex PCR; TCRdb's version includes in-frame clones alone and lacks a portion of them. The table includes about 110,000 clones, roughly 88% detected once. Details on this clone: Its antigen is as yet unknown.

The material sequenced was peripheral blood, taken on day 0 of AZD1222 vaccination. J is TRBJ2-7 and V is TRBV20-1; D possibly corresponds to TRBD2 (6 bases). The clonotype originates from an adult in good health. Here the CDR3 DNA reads TGCAGTGCTAGTTCGGCGGGAAAGTCCTACGAGCAGTACTTC. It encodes CSASSAGKSYEQYF.